This T cell receptor beta chain was captured by sequencing in a study of blood T cells in healthy people across ages. As to this clonotype: Its matching antigen is unknown. One junction end does not reproduce the germline sequence, and a read error may be involved.

Study results and limitations: Naive T cell percentage by flow cytometry tracked strongly with beta diversity.

Primed by a sample-barcoded 5' primer and a J-beta primer mix, a second PCR proceeded for about 7 to 11 cycles. TCRdb reanalysed the 5' RACE reads using MiXCR and keeps one entry per CDR3 protein. The table has roughly 1.7 million distinct CDR3 sequences, around 36% seen once. Germline-derived CDR1 and CDR2 are MNHNS and SASEGT. There are 14 residues in the CDR3. The J gene is TRBJ2-1, the V gene TRBV6-1; D is undetermined. The sequence was obtained from a woman in her 30s in good health. The sequencing sample was made of blood. In DNA, the CDR3 is TGTGCCGGCAGTGTTGAGATTTACTACAATGAGCAGTTCTTC. This encodes CAGSVEIYYNEQFF.